The 32 T cell receptor beta chains below come from one sample, sequenced in a study of identical twins. TCRdb redid the calling of the 5' RACE reads with MiXCR, one entry per CDR3 protein. The repertoire holds 500,000 or so distinct CDR3 sequences, around an eighth seen once, with more than 0.8% in the top ten. These records were also assigned to another study, of yellow fever vaccine responses in identical twins.

The material sequenced was CD4+ T cells sorted from blood. These receptors were obtained from a woman aged 18-29 years in good health.

The chain recombines TRBV7-9 with TRBJ2-3; 11 bases fit TRBD2. V was clipped by 5 bases and J by 0 bases; unmatched bases: 7. Looked up from germline, CDR1 is SEHNR and CDR2 is FQNEAQ (reference sequence). CDR3 length: 17 residues. In nucleotides, the CDR3 is TGTGCCAGCAGCCCGGGGACTAGCGGAACTAGCACAGATACGCAGTATTTT. Its translation: CASSPGTSGTSTDTQYF.

This clonotype was counted once. The rearrangement joins TRBV19 to TRBJ2-1; 13 bases agree with TRBD2. After removal of 3 bases from V and 7 bases from J, the junction contained 3 bases not matched to a gene. Germline V gene sequence: CDR1 LNHDA, CDR2 SQIVND (reference sequence). This CDR3 comprises 15 residues. Written as DNA, the CDR3 is TGTGCCAGTAGTATTCAGGGACTAGCGGGGAATGAGCAGTTCTTC. Translated: CASSIQGLAGNEQFF. Full variable domain (rest looked up from reference TRBV19 and TRBJ2-1): DGGITQSPKYLFRKEGQNVTLSCEQNLNHDAMYWYRQDPGQGLRLIYYSQIVNDFQKGDIAEGYSVSREKKESFPLTVTSAQKNPTAFYLCASSIQGLAGNEQFFGPGTRLTVL.

CDR3 in amino acids: CASSFQHPDTQYF. In nucleotides, the CDR3 is TGTGCCAGCAGCTTCCAACACCCCGATACGCAGTATTTT. V and J are TRBV7-3 and TRBJ2-3; D is unresolved. CDR1 and CDR2 from the germline V gene are SGHTA and FQGTGA. This CDR3 spans 13 amino acids. V lost 3 bases and J 6 bases, leaving 10 bases between the germline ends.

The chain uses TRBV5-6 and TRBJ2-2; D is perhaps TRBD2 (6 bases). The CDR3 loop spans 14 amino acids. The germline V gene has CDR1 SGHDT and CDR2 YYEEEE. Trimming took 6 bases from V and 4 from J, leaving 13 bases between them. The CDR3 protein is CASNLVGGTGELFF. The CDR3 nucleotides are TGTGCCAGCAACCTTGTCGGGGGCACCGGGGAGCTGTTTTTT.

This clonotype has a count of ten or more. The chain couples TRBV29-1 to TRBJ2-1, with D perhaps assigned TRBD1 or TRBD2 (5 bases each). The V end was cut by 5 bases, the J end by 3 bases, with 8 bases between. CDR1 and CDR2 (germline): SQVTM, ANQGSEA. The length of the CDR3 is 12 residues. CDR3 sequence (DNA): TGCAGCGTTCGGGGCAGCTACAATGAGCAGTTCTTC. Its protein product is CSVRGSYNEQFF.

This clonotype came up a few times. The CDR3 DNA reads as TGTGCCAGCAGTTTAGGCTCTAGCGGGATGTCGAACATTCAGTACTTC. Protein product: CASSLGSSGMSNIQYF. The chain has TRBV27 and TRBJ2-4; 9 positions match TRBD2. V was pared by 2 bases and J by 7 bases, with 9 bases of the junction left unmatched. Germline V CDR1 and CDR2: MNHEY, SMNVEV (reference sequence). There are 16 residues in the CDR3.

The rearrangement joins TRBV5-1 to TRBJ2-7; 7 bases fit TRBD2. Germline assignment: CDR1 SGHRS and CDR2 YFSETQ. This CDR3 has 14 residues. Trimming removed 3 bases from V and 3 bases from J; junction bases left unmatched: 6. CDR3 sequence reads: CASSSNGLGYEQYF. CDR3 DNA: TGCGCCAGCAGCTCTAACGGACTAGGCTACGAGCAGTACTTC. The full variable domain, rest sourced from reference TRBV5-1 and TRBJ2-7, is KAGVTQTPRYLIKTRGQQVTLSCSPISGHRSVSWYQQTPGQGLQFLFEYFSETQRNKGNFPGRFSGRQFSNSRSEMNVSTLELGDSALYLCASSSNGLGYEQYFGPGTRLTVT.

The chain uses TRBV12-3 or TRBV12-4 and TRBJ1-5; perhaps TRBD1 as D (6 bases). Trimming cost V 6 bases and J 1 base, with 13 bases left between them. The CDR3 is 15 residues long. The CDR3 loop reads CASRPDRTSNQPQHF. CDR3 coding DNA: TGTGCCAGCAGGCCGGACAGAACAAGCAATCAGCCCCAGCATTTT.

This chain joins TRBV29-1 and TRBJ2-5; a weak D match, TRBD2 (5 bases). The V gene's germline CDR1 is SQVTM and CDR2 ANQGSEA. CDR3 length equals 14 residues. V lost 4 bases and J 2 bases, leaving 14 bases between the germline ends. CDR3: CSVVPPSSQETQYF. The CDR3 bases are TGCAGCGTTGTCCCTCCTAGCAGTCAAGAGACCCAGTACTTC.

This clonotype was found many times. V and J are TRBV24-1 and TRBJ2-3; D is ambiguous. The germline gives CDR1 KGHDR, CDR2 SFDVKD. The CDR3 is 17 amino acids. V dropped 0 bases and J dropped 6 bases, with 18 bases sitting between them. The chain's CDR3 is CATSDLGGSPSADTQYF. The CDR3 DNA sequence: TGTGCCACCAGTGATTTGGGTGGTAGCCCGTCTGCGGATACGCAGTATTTT.

This clonotype was recorded a few times. The chain carries TRBV12-3 or TRBV12-4 and TRBJ1-2, with D possibly matching TRBD1 (5 bases). This CDR3 has 18 residues. The germline V and J ends were trimmed by 7 bases and 5 bases, with 29 bases remaining between them. CDR3 sequence reads: CASTLFPGGKGDFYGYTF. In DNA form, the CDR3 reads TGTGCCAGCACTCTATTCCCCGGGGGAAAGGGAGATTTTTATGGCTACACCTTC.

This clonotype has more than one count but fewer than ten. The J gene is TRBJ1-1, the V gene TRBV6-2 or TRBV6-3; D uncertain. V lost 5 bases and J 6 bases, leaving 19 bases between the germline ends. Looked up from germline, CDR1 is MNHEY and CDR2 is SVGEGT. This CDR3 has 15 amino acids. The CDR3 sequence is CASSRIQARTAEAFF. In DNA, the CDR3 is TGTGCCAGCAGTAGAATCCAGGCGAGGACGGCTGAAGCTTTCTTT.

The chain's CDR3 is CASTPGPLAGGLETQYF. The CDR3 region has the DNA TGTGCCAGCACCCCGGGCCCTCTAGCGGGGGGGCTAGAGACCCAGTACTTC. This chain uses TRBV12-3 or TRBV12-4 with TRBJ2-5; 12 positions agree with TRBD2. The CDR3 is made up of 17 amino acids. The trim removed 7 bases at V and 4 bases at J, leaving 13 bases unmatched.

The V gene is TRBV7-2, the J gene TRBJ2-2; 7 bases are a match to TRBD2. J gave up 7 bases and V 7 bases, and 12 bases lay outside the gene matches. Germline V lookup: CDR1 SGHTA, CDR2 FQGNSA. This CDR3 is built from 15 residues. The CDR3 coding sequence is TGTGCCAGCAAGAAAATGGGGGGGATTGGCGGGGAGCTGTTTTTT. Residues: CASKKMGGIGGELFF.

This clonotype was counted a few times. V is TRBV12-3 or TRBV12-4 and J is TRBJ1-4; tentative D call: TRBD1 (5 bases). The V end was cut by 9 bases, the J end by 5 bases, with 13 bases between. The CDR3 covers 13 residues. CDR3 residues: CASGDGRNEKLFF. The CDR3 DNA reads TGTGCCAGTGGGGACGGACGAAATGAAAAACTGTTTTTT.

This clonotype was detected many times. The rearrangement uses TRBV29-1 and TRBJ2-7; 9 bases align to TRBD1. This CDR3 region has 17 residues. Germline assignment: CDR1 SQVTM and CDR2 ANQGSEA. Trimming removed 6 bases from V and 1 base from J; junction bases left unmatched: 16. The CDR3 loop is CSVLPGQGKGGSYEQYF. The CDR3 region has the DNA TGCAGCGTACTACCGGGACAGGGAAAAGGAGGGTCCTACGAGCAGTACTTC.

The chain recombines TRBV9 with TRBJ2-7; D is undetermined. This CDR3 is 15 amino acids long. Germline CDR1 and CDR2: SGDLS and YYNGEE. Trimming pared 2 bases from V and 6 bases from J, leaving 18 bases between. The CDR3 coding sequence is TGTGCCAGCAGCGTTAAAGCAGTGTCGACGGTCGAGCAGTACTTC. Amino acids: CASSVKAVSTVEQYF.

The sample holds a few counts of this clonotype. This rearrangement joins TRBV9 to TRBJ2-1; D is unclear. Deletions cut 3 bases from V and 9 bases from J, with 13 bases between. The CDR3 runs to 13 residues. Looked up from germline, CDR1 is SGDLS and CDR2 is YYNGEE. CDR3 protein: CASSGQAFGEQFF. For the CDR3, the DNA is TGTGCCAGCAGCGGTCAGGCCTTTGGTGAGCAGTTCTTC. The variable domain in full, completed from reference TRBV9 and TRBJ2-1, reads DSGVTQTPKHLITATGQRVTLRCSPRSGDLSVYWYQQSLDQGLQFLIQYYNGEERAKGNILERFSAQQFPDLHSELNLSSLELGDSALYFCASSGQAFGEQFFGPGTRLTVL.

The table lists this clonotype with a few counts. The rearrangement joins TRBV5-1 to TRBJ2-5; D is perhaps TRBD1 (6 bases). The V gene lost 5 bases and the J gene lost 5 bases, with 22 bases spanning the gap. In germline, CDR1 is SGHRS, CDR2 YFSETQ. The CDR3 is made up of 16 amino acids. The CDR3 nucleotides read TGCGCCAGCAGACGGGTATACAGGGTGGAACGGGAGACCCAGTACTTC. Its protein is CASRRVYRVERETQYF.

This clonotype appeared a few times. V is TRBV5-1 and J is TRBJ2-3; 11 nucleotides agree with TRBD2. This CDR3 is built from 16 residues. CDR1 is SGHRS, CDR2 YFSETQ, per germline. Germline trimming cut 3 bases from V and 2 bases from J; bases unmatched to any gene: 5. The CDR3 DNA is TGCGCCAGCAGCTGGGTAGCGGGGGGGGCCACAGATACGCAGTATTTT. This sequence encodes CASSWVAGGATDTQYF.

This clonotype has a count of ten or more. This chain links TRBV20-1 with TRBJ1-2; 7 positions match TRBD1. The CDR3 consists of 11 residues. After removal of 6 bases from V and 6 bases from J, the junction contained 4 bases not matched to a gene. Germline V lookup: CDR1 DFQATT, CDR2 SNEGSKA (reference sequence). The CDR3: CSATDRHGYTF. CDR3 DNA: TGCAGTGCCACGGACAGGCATGGCTACACCTTC.

This clonotype was counted only a few times. This chain connects TRBV6-2 or TRBV6-3 to TRBJ2-3; D is unresolved. Trimming took off 6 bases at V and 0 bases at J, with 13 bases between the two ends. CDR1 and CDR2 from the germline V gene are MNHEY and SVGEGT. The CDR3 is made up of 15 amino acids. The CDR3 protein is CASSYRSTSTDTQYF. CDR3 coding DNA: TGTGCCAGCAGCTACCGATCCACAAGCACAGATACGCAGTATTTT.

This clonotype has just one count. The J gene is TRBJ1-6, the V gene TRBV10-3; D gene ambiguous. Looked up from germline, CDR1 is ENHRY and CDR2 is SYGVKD. V lost 10 bases and J lost 11, with 21 bases in between. CDR3 length: 14 residues. The CDR3 DNA is TGTGCCAACAAGGAAGCCGGTGGTGGGACACCCCTCCACTTT. Its protein is CANKEAGGGTPLHF.

The chain is built from TRBV5-1 and TRBJ1-1, with a possible D match to TRBD1 (6 bases). Germline V gene lookup returns CDR1 SGHRS and CDR2 YFSETQ. CDR3 length: 19 amino acids. V was clipped by 3 bases and J by 3 bases, with 27 bases between them. In DNA form, the CDR3 reads TGCGCCAGCAGCTCGCAACTAACAGGGATAGGGATGGGGGACACTGAAGCTTTCTTT. Its protein product is CASSSQLTGIGMGDTEAFF.

This clonotype was counted only a few times. The V call is TRBV7-8, the J call TRBJ2-7; TRBD1 or TRBD2 may be the D gene (5 bases each). Germline V gives CDR1 SGHVS, CDR2 FQNEAQ. Trimming took 1 base from V and 2 from J, leaving 9 bases between them. This CDR3 spans 14 amino acids. The CDR3 is CASSLGLGAYEQYF. DNA of the CDR3: TGTGCCAGCAGCTTAGGGCTGGGGGCCTACGAGCAGTACTTC.

At least ten counts were recorded for this clonotype. The chain links TRBV3-1 to TRBJ2-3; D could derive from TRBD1 or TRBD2 (6 bases each). The CDR3 covers 15 residues. V was trimmed by 1 base and J by 3 bases, leaving 11 bases between them. CDR1 is LGHDT and CDR2 is YNNKEL in the germline V gene (reference sequence). CDR3 region: CASSQARGRTDTQYF. CDR3 in DNA: TGTGCCAGCAGCCAAGCGAGGGGGAGGACAGATACGCAGTATTTT.

V is TRBV6-5 and J is TRBJ2-1; 15 nucleotides match TRBD2. V shed 0 bases, J shed 12 bases, and the junction held 3 bases outside the gene matches. CDR3 length: 15 residues. Germline V gene lookup returns CDR1 MNHEY and CDR2 SVGAGI. In DNA form, the CDR3 reads TGTGCCAGCAGTTACTCTGGACTAGCGGGAGGGGGGCAGTTCTTC. This sequence encodes CASSYSGLAGGGQFF.

This clonotype was counted only a few times. The rearrangement links TRBV5-5 to TRBJ1-4; TRBD1 aligns across 10 bases. Trimming cost V 4 bases and J 1 base; bases outside gene matches: 4. The V gene's germline CDR1 is SGHKS and CDR2 YYEKEE (reference sequence). The CDR3 loop spans 16 amino acids. The CDR3 here is CASSGDRGGTNEKLFF. CDR3 sequence (DNA): TGTGCCAGCAGCGGGGACAGGGGTGGAACTAATGAAAAACTGTTTTTT.

There are a few counts of this clonotype. The chain couples TRBV12-3 or TRBV12-4 to TRBJ2-5, with D perhaps TRBD1 or TRBD2 (5 bases each). Trimming took off 7 bases at V and 7 bases at J, with 16 bases between the two ends. CDR3 length: 13 amino acids. CDR3 coding DNA: TGTGCCAGCACTCCGGGACCCCAGGGGACCCAGTACTTC. This encodes CASTPGPQGTQYF.

V is TRBV28 and J is TRBJ1-1; 7 bases map to TRBD1. The CDR3 consists of 17 residues. In germline, CDR1 is MDHEN, CDR2 SYDVKM. J gave up 13 bases and V 6 bases, and 26 bases lay outside the gene matches. CDR3 protein: CASRTPAGAGTVGLFFF. The CDR3 DNA reads TGTGCCAGCAGAACCCCGGCCGGTGCCGGGACAGTCGGGCTCTTTTTCTTT.

This chain connects TRBV5-6 to TRBJ2-3, with TRBD2 matching 15 bases. CDR1 and CDR2 from the germline V gene are SGHDT and YYEEEE. Trimming removed 4 bases from V and 0 bases from J; junction bases left unmatched: 12. This CDR3 has 20 amino acids. CDR3 loop: CASSRTPGLAGGRSTDTQYF. In DNA, the CDR3 is TGTGCCAGCAGCAGGACCCCGGGACTAGCGGGGGGCCGTAGCACAGATACGCAGTATTTT.

This clonotype came up a few times. The V call is TRBV2, the J call TRBJ1-1, with D unresolved. Trimming removed 5 bases from V and 3 bases from J, with 10 bases in between. The germline CDR1 and CDR2 sequences are SNHLY and FYNNEI. The CDR3 contains 13 residues. The DNA of the CDR3 is TGTGCCAGCAGTCGAATCTCGGACACTGAAGCTTTCTTT. Its protein is CASSRISDTEAFF.